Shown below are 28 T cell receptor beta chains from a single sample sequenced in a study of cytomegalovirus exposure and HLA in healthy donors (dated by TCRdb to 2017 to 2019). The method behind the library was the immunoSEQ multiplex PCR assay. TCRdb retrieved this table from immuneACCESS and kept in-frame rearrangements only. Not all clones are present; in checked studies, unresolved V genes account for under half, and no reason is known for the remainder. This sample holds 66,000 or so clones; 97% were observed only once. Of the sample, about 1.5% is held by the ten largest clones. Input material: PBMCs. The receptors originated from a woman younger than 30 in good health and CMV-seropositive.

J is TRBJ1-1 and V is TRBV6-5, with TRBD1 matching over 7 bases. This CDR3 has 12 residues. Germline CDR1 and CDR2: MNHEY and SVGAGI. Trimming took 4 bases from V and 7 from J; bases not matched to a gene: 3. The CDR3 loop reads CASSSYRGEAFF. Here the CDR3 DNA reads TGTGCCAGCAGTTCCTACAGGGGTGAAGCTTTCTTT.

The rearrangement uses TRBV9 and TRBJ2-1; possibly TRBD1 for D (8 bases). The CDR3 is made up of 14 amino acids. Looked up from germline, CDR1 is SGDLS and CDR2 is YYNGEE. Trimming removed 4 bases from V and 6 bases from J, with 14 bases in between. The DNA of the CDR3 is TGTGCCAGCAGCCCACAGGGGGAGGGCAATGAGCAGTTCTTC. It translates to CASSPQGEGNEQFF.

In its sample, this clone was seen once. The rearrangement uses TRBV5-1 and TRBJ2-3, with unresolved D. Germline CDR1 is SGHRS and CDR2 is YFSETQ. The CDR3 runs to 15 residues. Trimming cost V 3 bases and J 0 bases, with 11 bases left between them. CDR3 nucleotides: TGCGCCAGCAGCTGGAACGGAGTCAGCACAGATACGCAGTATTTT. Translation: CASSWNGVSTDTQYF.

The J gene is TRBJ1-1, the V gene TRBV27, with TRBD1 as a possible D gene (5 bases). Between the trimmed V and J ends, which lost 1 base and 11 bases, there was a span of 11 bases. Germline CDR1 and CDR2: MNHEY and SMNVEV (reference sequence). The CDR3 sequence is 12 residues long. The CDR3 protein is CASSLLGREAFF. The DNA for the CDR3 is TGTGCCAGCAGTTTATTGGGGCGGGAGGCTTTCTTT.

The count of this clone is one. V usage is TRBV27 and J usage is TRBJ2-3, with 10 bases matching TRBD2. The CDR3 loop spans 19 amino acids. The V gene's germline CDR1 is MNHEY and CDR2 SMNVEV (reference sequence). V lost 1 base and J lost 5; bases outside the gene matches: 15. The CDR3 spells CASSLYGGVSGRTGDTQYF. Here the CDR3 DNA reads TGTGCCAGCAGTTTATATGGGGGCGTTAGCGGGAGGACGGGAGATACGCAGTATTTT.

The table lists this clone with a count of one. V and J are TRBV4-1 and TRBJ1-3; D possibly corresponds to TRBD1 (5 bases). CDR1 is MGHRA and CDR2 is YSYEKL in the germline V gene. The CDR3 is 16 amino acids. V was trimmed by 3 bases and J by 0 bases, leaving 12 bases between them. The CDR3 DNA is TGCGCCAGCAGCCAGGGGGACTGGAGCTCTGGAAACACCATATATTTT. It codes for CASSQGDWSSGNTIYF.

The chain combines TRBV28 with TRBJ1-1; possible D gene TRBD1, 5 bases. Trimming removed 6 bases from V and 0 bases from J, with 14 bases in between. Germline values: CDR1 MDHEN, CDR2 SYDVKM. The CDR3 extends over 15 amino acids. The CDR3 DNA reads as TGTGCCAGCAGCCCGCCGGGACTGTTGAACACTGAAGCTTTCTTT. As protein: CASSPPGLLNTEAFF. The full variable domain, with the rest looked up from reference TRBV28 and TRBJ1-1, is DVKVTQSSRYLVKRTGEKVFLECVQDMDHENMFWYRQDPGLGLRLIYFSYDVKMKEKGDIPEGYSVSREKKERFSLILESASTNQTSMYLCASSPPGLLNTEAFFGQGTRLTVV.

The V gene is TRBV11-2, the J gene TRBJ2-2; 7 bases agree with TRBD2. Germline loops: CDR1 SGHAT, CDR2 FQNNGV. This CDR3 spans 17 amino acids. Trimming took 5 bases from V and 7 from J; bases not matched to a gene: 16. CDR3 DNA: TGTGCCAGCAGCCCCCTCCGGGGAGGGATTCCTGGCGGGGAGCTGTTTTTT. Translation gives CASSPLRGGIPGGELFF.

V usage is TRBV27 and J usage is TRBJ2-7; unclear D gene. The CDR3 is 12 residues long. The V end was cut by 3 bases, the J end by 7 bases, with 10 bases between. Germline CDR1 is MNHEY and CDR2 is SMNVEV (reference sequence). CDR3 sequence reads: CASSLTGLEQYF. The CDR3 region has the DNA TGTGCCAGCAGTTTGACTGGTTTGGAGCAGTACTTC.

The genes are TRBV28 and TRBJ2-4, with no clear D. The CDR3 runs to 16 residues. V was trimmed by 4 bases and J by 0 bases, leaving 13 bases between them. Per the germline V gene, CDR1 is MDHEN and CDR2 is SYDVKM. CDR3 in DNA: TGTGCCAGCAGTTCCCACGAGGAGTCAGCCAAAAACATTCAGTACTTC. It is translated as CASSSHEESAKNIQYF.

The CDR3 region has the DNA TGTGCCAGCGGGGTGGACAGGGAGAATGGCTACACCTTC. The encoded protein is CASGVDRENGYTF. This chain connects TRBV2 to TRBJ1-2; 8 bases line up with TRBD1. Germline V gene lookup returns CDR1 SNHLY and CDR2 FYNNEI. The junction had 8 bases not matched to a gene; V was cut back by 8 bases and J by 6 bases. The CDR3 consists of 13 residues.

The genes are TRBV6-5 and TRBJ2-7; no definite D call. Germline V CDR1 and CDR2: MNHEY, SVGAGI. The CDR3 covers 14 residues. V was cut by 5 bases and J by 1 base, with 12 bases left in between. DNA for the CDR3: TGTGCCAGCAGTCAGCCGGGTCAATCCTACGAGCAGTACTTC. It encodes CASSQPGQSYEQYF.

CDR3: CASSVGRGQGNYAEAFF. In nucleotides, the CDR3 is TGTGCCAGCAGCGTAGGGCGGGGGCAGGGGAATTATGCTGAAGCTTTCTTT. V gene TRBV9 combines with J gene TRBJ1-1; weak D call: TRBD1 (6 bases). CDR1 is SGDLS and CDR2 is YYNGEE in the germline V gene. V was cut by 0 bases and J by 6 bases, with 21 bases left in between. The CDR3 loop spans 17 amino acids.

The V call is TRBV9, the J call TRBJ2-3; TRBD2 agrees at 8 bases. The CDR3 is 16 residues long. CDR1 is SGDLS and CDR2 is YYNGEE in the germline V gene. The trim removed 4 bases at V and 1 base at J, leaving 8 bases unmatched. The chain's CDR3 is CASSLPDSGGTDTQYF. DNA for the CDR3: TGTGCCAGCAGCCTCCCTGATAGCGGGGGCACAGATACGCAGTATTTT.

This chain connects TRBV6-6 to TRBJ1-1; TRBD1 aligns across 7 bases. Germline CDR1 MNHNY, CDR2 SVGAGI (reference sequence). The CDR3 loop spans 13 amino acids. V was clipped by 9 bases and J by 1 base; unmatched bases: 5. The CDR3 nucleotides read TGTGCCAGTACAGGGGCGAGGAACACTGAAGCTTTCTTT. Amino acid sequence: CASTGARNTEAFF.

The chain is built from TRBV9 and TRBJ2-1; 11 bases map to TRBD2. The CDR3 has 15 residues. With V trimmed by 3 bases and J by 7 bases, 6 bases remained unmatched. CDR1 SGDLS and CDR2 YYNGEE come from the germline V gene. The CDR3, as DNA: TGTGCCAGCAGCGGTTCTAGCGGGAGGAGTAATGAGCAGTTCTTC. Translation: CASSGSSGRSNEQFF.

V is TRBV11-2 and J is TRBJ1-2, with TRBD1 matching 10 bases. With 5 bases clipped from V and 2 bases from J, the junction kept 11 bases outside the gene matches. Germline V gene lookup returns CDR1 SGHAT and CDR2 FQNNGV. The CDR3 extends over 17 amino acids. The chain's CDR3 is CASSPRQGALGNYGYTF. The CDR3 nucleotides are TGTGCCAGCAGCCCACGACAGGGGGCGCTTGGAAACTATGGCTACACCTTC.

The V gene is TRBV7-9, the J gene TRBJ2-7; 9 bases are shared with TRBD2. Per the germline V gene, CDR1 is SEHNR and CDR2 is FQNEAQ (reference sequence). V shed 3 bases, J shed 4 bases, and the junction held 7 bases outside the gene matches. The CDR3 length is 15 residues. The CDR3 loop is CASSLASGDLYEQYF. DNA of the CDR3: TGTGCCAGCAGCTTGGCTAGCGGGGACCTGTACGAGCAGTACTTC.

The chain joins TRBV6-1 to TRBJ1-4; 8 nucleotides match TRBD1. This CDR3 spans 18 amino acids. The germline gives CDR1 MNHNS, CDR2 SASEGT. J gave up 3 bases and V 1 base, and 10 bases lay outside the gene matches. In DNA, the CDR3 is TGTGCCAGCAGTGAAGGGACAGGGAAAGGGCGCGCTAATGAAAAACTGTTTTTT. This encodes CASSEGTGKGRANEKLFF.

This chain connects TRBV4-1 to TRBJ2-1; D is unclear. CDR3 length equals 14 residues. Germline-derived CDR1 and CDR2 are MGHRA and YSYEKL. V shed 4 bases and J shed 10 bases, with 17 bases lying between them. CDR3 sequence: CASSLRRGEMEQFF. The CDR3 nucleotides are TGCGCCAGCAGCCTAAGAAGAGGAGAGATGGAGCAGTTCTTC.

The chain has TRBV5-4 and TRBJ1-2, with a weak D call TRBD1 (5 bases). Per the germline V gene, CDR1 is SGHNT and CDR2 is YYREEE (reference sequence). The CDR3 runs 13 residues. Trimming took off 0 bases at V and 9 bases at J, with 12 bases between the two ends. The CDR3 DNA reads TGTGCCAGCAGCTTGGTTGCAGCAGGGAGCTACACCTTC. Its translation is CASSLVAAGSYTF. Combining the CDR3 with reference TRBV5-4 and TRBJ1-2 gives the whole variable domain ETGVTQSPTHLIKTRGQQVTLRCSSQSGHNTVSWYQQALGQGPQFIFQYYREEENGRGNFPPRFSGLQFPNYSSELNVNALELDDSALYLCASSLVAAGSYTFGSGTRLTVV.

The CDR3 bases are TGTGCCAGCAGCAAAGCGCTTTTAGGACAGAGAGGCTATGGCTACACCTTC. It translates to CASSKALLGQRGYGYTF. The rearrangement uses TRBV21-1 and TRBJ1-2; the D call of TRBD1 is as the table states it, not checked on the DNA. TRBV21-1 is marked as a pseudogene. The CDR3 is 17 residues long.

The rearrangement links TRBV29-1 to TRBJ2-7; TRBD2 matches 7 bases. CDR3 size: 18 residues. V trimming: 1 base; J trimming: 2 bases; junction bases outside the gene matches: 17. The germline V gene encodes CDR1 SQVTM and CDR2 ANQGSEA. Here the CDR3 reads CSVEGAGRERDVTYEQYF. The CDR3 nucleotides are TGCAGCGTTGAAGGAGCTGGGAGGGAGAGGGATGTTACCTACGAGCAGTACTTC.

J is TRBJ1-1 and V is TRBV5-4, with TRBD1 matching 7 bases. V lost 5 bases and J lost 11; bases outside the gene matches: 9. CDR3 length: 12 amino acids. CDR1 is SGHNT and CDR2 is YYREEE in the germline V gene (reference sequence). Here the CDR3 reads CASRWGQGEAFF. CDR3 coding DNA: TGTGCCAGCAGATGGGGGCAGGGGGAGGCTTTCTTT.

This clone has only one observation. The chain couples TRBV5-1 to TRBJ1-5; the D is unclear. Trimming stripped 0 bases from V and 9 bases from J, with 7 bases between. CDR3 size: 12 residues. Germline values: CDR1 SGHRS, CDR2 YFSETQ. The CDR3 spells CASSLGGGPQHF. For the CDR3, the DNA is TGCGCCAGCAGCTTGGGGGGAGGGCCCCAGCATTTT.

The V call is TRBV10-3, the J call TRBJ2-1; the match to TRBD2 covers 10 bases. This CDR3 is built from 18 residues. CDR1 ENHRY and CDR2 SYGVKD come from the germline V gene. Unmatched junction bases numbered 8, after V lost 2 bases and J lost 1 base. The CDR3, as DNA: TGTGCCATCAGTGAGCAACCACCTAGCGGGAGTTCCTACAATGAGCAGTTCTTC. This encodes CAISEQPPSGSSYNEQFF.

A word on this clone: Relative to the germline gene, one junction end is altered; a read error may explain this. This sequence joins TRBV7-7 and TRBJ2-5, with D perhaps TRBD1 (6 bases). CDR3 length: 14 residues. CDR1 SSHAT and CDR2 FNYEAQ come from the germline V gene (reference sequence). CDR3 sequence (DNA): TGTGCTAGCAGCTTAGGGGGAGAGGGAGAGACCCAGTACTTC. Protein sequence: CASSLGGEGETQYF.

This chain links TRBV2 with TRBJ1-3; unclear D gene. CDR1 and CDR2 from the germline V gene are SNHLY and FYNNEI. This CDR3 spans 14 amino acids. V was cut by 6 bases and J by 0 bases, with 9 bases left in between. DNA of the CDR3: TGTGCCAGCAGCCTCAGTATCTCTGGAAACACCATATATTTT. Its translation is CASSLSISGNTIYF.